The entry that follows covers one T cell receptor (beta chain) sequence. The data are from a study of ipilimumab plus nivolumab after autologous stem cell transplantation. Study context: Patients received a median of about five ipilimumab and 8 or 9 nivolumab doses.

TCRdb keeps only in-frame clones here, not all; method: immunoSEQ multiplex PCR. The sample yields around 21,000 clones, 77% seen once. This CDR3 comprises 16 residues. Germline CDR1 SGHTS, CDR2 YDEGEE. Trimming took off 0 bases at V and 4 bases at J, with 15 bases between the two ends. The material sequenced was PBMCs, taken in a trial of ipilimumab plus nivolumab as post-transplant consolidation. The rearrangement links TRBV5-8 to TRBJ2-3, with D possibly being TRBD1 or TRBD2 (6 bases each). The source is a male donor with diffuse large B-cell lymphoma. The CDR3 protein is CASSLVSGRGADTQYF. The DNA of the CDR3 is TGTGCCAGCAGCTTGGTATCCGGTAGGGGGGCAGATACGCAGTATTTT.